In terms of frequency, the clone carrying this TCR beta chain is medium-sized (0.01 to 0.1%). The sample originates from a study of CD8 T cells in cerebrospinal fluid in Alzheimer's disease. TCRdb re-called the 10x single-cell sequencing reads, yielding one record per CDR3 amino acid sequence without DNA. The table gives about 1,400 distinct CDR3 sequences; the top ten clones make up approximately 11% of it. In germline, CDR1 is SGHVS, CDR2 FQNEAQ. The CDR3 consists of 14 residues. The sequenced sample consisted of cerebrospinal fluid. This TCR was sampled from a human donor with mild cognitive impairment. The V gene is TRBV7-8, the J gene TRBJ1-1; TCRdb's D call, TRBD1, is unchecked because there is no DNA. This CDR3 reads CASSIGPGDTEAFF.